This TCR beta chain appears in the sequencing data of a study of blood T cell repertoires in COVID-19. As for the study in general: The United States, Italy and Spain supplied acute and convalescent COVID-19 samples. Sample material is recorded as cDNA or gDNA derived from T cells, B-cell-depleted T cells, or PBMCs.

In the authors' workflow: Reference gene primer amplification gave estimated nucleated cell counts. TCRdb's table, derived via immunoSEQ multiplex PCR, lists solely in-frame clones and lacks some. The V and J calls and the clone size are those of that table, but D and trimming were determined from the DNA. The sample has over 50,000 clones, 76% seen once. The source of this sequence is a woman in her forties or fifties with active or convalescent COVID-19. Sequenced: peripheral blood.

CDR3 sequence (DNA): TGTGCCAGCAGCGTCCACCGGGACAGGGGATTTGATGGCTACACCTTC. This encodes CASSVHRDRGFDGYTF. The chain joins TRBV9 to TRBJ1-2; 10 bases are a match to TRBD1. The junction had 10 bases not matched to a gene; V was cut back by 2 bases and J by 6 bases. The length of the CDR3 is 16 residues. Germline V gives CDR1 SGDLS, CDR2 YYNGEE.